The entry below gives a single T cell receptor beta chain sequence along with its context. Its target is not known. This sample was included in a study of chemoradiotherapy in HPV16-positive cancers. Turning to the study itself: Functional T-cell assays on two HPV16-positive patients' cells defined candidate HPV-specific clones and common TCR motifs.

Produced via immunoSEQ multiplex PCR; TCRdb's table is partial and in-frame only. The sample holds 3,400 or so clones, 84% seen once. The study, taken as a whole, reports: In HPV16-positive patients, HPV-responsive T-cell expansion tracked better recurrence-free survival. Non-HPV-specific T cells did not expand in tumors during treatment, whereas candidate HPV-specific clones and E7-related motifs did.

Samples were taken several times over chemoradiotherapy. The clonotype originates from a human donor with HPV-associated anogenital cancer. Material: tumor tissue, obtained from a patient who underwent chemoradiotherapy.

The CDR3 loop is CASSAPAIATNEKLFF. The CDR3 DNA reads as TGTGCCAGCAGCGCGCCCGCTATTGCAACTAATGAAAAACTGTTTTTT. J is TRBJ1-4 and V is TRBV7-9, with unresolved D. The V end lost 5 bases, the J end lost 0 bases, and 13 bases lay between the germline ends. The CDR3 is 16 residues long. The germline gives CDR1 SEHNR, CDR2 FQNEAQ (reference sequence).